The source of this TCR beta chain is a study of blood T cells in healthy people across ages. Study-level findings and limits: Any changes in expanded clonotypes were possibly confounded, as donor CMV status remained unknown.

Germline CDR1 is MNHNS and CDR2 is SASEGT. The CDR3 has 16 residues. The V segment lost 5 bases and the J segment 3 bases; nucleotides outside the gene matches: 7. Alongside a J-beta primer mix, a sample-barcoded 5' primer served in a second PCR lasting about 7 to 11 cycles. TCRdb re-called the 5' RACE reads through MiXCR, storing one row per CDR3 protein. The sample contains 500,000 to 550,000 distinct CDR3 sequences, more than 20% of which appear only once. About this clonotype itself: Antigen: not known.

These same data were also listed under a study on T cells of mothers and their children. As that report states: Sample barcodes and 2-4 random nucleotides were added by the M1S primer of the second PCR. When mothers and children were related, their normalized repertoire overlap, which was always slightly higher, did not differ significantly from that of unrelated pairs.

The sequence derives from a boy younger than 18 in good health. Source material: blood. The genes are TRBV6-1 and TRBJ2-3, with TRBD2 matching 11 bases. This CDR3 reads CASSTQPSGGTDTQYF. CDR3 nucleotides: TGTGCCAGCAGTACCCAACCTAGCGGGGGGACAGATACGCAGTATTTT.